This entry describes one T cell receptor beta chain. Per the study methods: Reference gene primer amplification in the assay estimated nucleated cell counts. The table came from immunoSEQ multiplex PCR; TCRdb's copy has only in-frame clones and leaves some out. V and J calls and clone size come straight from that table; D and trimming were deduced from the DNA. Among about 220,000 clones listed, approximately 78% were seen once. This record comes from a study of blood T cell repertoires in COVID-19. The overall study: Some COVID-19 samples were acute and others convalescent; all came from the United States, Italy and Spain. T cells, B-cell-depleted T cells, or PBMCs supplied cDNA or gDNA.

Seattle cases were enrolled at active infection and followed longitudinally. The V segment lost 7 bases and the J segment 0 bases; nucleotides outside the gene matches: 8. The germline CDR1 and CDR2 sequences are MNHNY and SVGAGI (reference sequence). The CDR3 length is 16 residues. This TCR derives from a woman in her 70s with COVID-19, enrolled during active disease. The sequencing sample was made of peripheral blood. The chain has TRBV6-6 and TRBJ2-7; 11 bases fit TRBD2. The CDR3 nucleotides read TGTGCCAGCATTAGCGGGAGGGCCGGTGGCTCCTACGAGCAGTACTTC. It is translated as CASISGRAGGSYEQYF.